These 25 T cell receptor beta chains came from one sample sequenced in a study of T cell responses to AZD1222 COVID-19 vaccine. Sequenced by immunoSEQ multiplex PCR; TCRdb stores in-frame clones only, minus some. The sample carries under 120,000 clones, 70% to 90% recorded once. The sample consisted of peripheral blood, taken 28 days after the second AZD1222 dose. These receptor sequences come from an adult who received the AZD1222 COVID-19 vaccine.

This clone was counted a few times. The V and J genes are TRBV19 and TRBJ2-5; 7 positions match TRBD2. The germline V gene encodes CDR1 LNHDA and CDR2 SQIVND (reference sequence). This CDR3 contains 15 residues. After removal of 5 bases from V and 0 bases from J, the junction contained 6 bases not matched to a gene. This chain's CDR3 is CASSPPGRYQETQYF. The CDR3 region has the DNA TGTGCCAGTAGTCCGCCCGGGAGGTACCAAGAGACCCAGTACTTC.

The chain has TRBV28 and TRBJ1-4; 8 nucleotides align to TRBD1. The J segment lost 6 bases and the V segment lost 5 bases, leaving 5 bases of the junction unmatched. Germline V gives CDR1 MDHEN, CDR2 SYDVKM. This CDR3 spans 14 amino acids. The CDR3 loop reads CASSRMTGDEKLFF. DNA for the CDR3: TGTGCCAGCAGTCGAATGACAGGGGATGAAAAACTGTTTTTT.

The V gene is TRBV30, the J gene TRBJ2-1; 10 nucleotides agree with TRBD2. The CDR3 has 11 amino acids. J was trimmed by 12 bases and V by 5 bases; bases with no gene match: 4. The germline CDR1 and CDR2 sequences are GTSNPN and SVGIG (reference sequence). CDR3 in amino acids: CAWGWTSGQFF. The CDR3 region has the DNA TGTGCCTGGGGATGGACTAGCGGGCAGTTCTTC.

The CDR3: CASSRTSSTDTQYF. CDR3 sequence (DNA): TGTGCCAGCAGCCGGACTAGTAGCACAGATACGCAGTATTTT. This chain links TRBV5-4 with TRBJ2-3; 7 positions agree with TRBD2. The CDR3 is made up of 14 amino acids. Trimming took 4 bases from V and 0 from J; bases not matched to a gene: 2. Germline V gene data show CDR1 as SGHNT and CDR2 as YYREEE (reference sequence).

The rearrangement joins TRBV4-3 to TRBJ1-6, with D possibly matching TRBD1 (5 bases). This CDR3 is 16 amino acids long. Per the germline V gene, CDR1 is LGHNA and CDR2 is YSLEER. V lost 1 base, J lost 7 bases, and 14 bases lay in between. This CDR3 reads CASSQGAGTENSPLHF. The CDR3 DNA reads TGCGCCAGCAGCCAAGGAGCCGGGACTGAGAATTCACCCCTCCACTTT.

The V and J genes are TRBV21-1 and TRBJ2-7; TRBD1 is the table's D call, not checked against the DNA. TRBV21-1 is a pseudogene. The CDR3 spans 17 residues. CDR3 bases: TGTGCCAGCAGCAAAGAAGAAGGGACAGGGGACACCTACGAGCAGTACTTC. Translating it yields CASSKEEGTGDTYEQYF.

The chain joins TRBV21-1 to TRBJ2-4; the table names TRBD2, a call not compared with the DNA. TRBV21-1 is recorded as a pseudogene. The CDR3 has 18 residues. The CDR3 DNA follows: TGTGCCAGCAGCAAATGGGGACTAGCGGGACTAGCCAAAAACATTCAGTACTTC. Protein product: CASSKWGLAGLAKNIQYF.

This clone was detected only once. CDR3 in DNA: TGTGCCAGCAGCGTAGCAGGGGCGTCAGGGGGCGTAGATACGCAGTATTTT. Amino acids: CASSVAGASGGVDTQYF. The chain has TRBV9 and TRBJ2-3, with 8 bases that match TRBD1. V was pared by 0 bases and J by 5 bases, with 11 bases of the junction left unmatched. Germline values: CDR1 SGDLS, CDR2 YYNGEE. The CDR3 has 17 amino acids.

This rearrangement joins TRBV5-6 to TRBJ2-2; 7 bases line up with TRBD2. Germline CDR1 reads SGHDT; CDR2 reads YYEEEE. Losses at the gene ends were 3 bases for V and 2 bases for J; bases not matched to a gene: 4. The CDR3 spans 15 residues. The CDR3 sequence is CASSSGAGNTGELFF. DNA of the CDR3: TGTGCCAGCAGCTCGGGAGCGGGAAACACCGGGGAGCTGTTTTTT.

The chain employs TRBV9 and TRBJ1-6; D gene unclear. V shed 4 bases and J shed 5 bases, with 10 bases lying between them. Per the germline V gene, CDR1 is SGDLS and CDR2 is YYNGEE. This CDR3 spans 14 amino acids. The CDR3 here is CASSPRLDNSPLHF. DNA of the CDR3: TGTGCCAGCAGCCCCCGACTGGATAATTCACCCCTCCACTTT.

V and J are TRBV12-3 or TRBV12-4 and TRBJ1-5, with D unclear. The CDR3 is made up of 13 amino acids. Deletions cut 3 bases from V and 4 bases from J, with 7 bases between. CDR3 in amino acids: CASSFSINQPQHF. CDR3 DNA sequence: TGTGCCAGCAGTTTTAGTATTAATCAGCCCCAGCATTTT.

The table lists this clone with a few counts. This chain links TRBV10-2 with TRBJ1-1, with D possibly being TRBD1 (6 bases). The V end was cut by 5 bases, the J end by 0 bases, with 10 bases between. The germline gives CDR1 WSHSY, CDR2 SAAADI. This CDR3 is 14 amino acids long. For the CDR3, the DNA is TGCGCCAGCAGTAGACAGGTTATGAACACTGAAGCTTTCTTT. Amino acids: CASSRQVMNTEAFF.

The count of this clone is one. The J gene is TRBJ2-1, the V gene TRBV13, with 7 nucleotides matching TRBD2. The CDR3 covers 16 residues. V lost 5 bases and J lost 5; bases outside the gene matches: 12. Germline assignment: CDR1 PRHDT and CDR2 FYEKMQ (reference sequence). The CDR3 nucleotides are TGTGCCAGCAGCCCCTTAGGGCTAGCGGTAAACAATGAGCAGTTCTTC. This sequence encodes CASSPLGLAVNNEQFF.

This chain joins TRBV5-4 and TRBJ1-1, with TRBD1 matching over 9 bases. Germline CDR1 and CDR2: SGHNT and YYREEE (reference sequence). The CDR3 consists of 16 residues. Germline trimming cut 3 bases from V and 4 bases from J; bases unmatched to any gene: 10. The CDR3 reads CASSSKQGAGVTEAFF. In DNA, the CDR3 is TGTGCCAGCAGCTCAAAACAGGGGGCAGGCGTCACTGAAGCTTTCTTT. The variable domain in full, completed from reference TRBV5-4 and TRBJ1-1, reads ETGVTQSPTHLIKTRGQQVTLRCSSQSGHNTVSWYQQALGQGPQFIFQYYREEENGRGNFPPRFSGLQFPNYSSELNVNALELDDSALYLCASSSKQGAGVTEAFFGQGTRLTVV.

This clone was recorded at least ten times. The chain uses TRBV6-5 and TRBJ2-7; D is tentatively TRBD1 or TRBD2 (6 bases each). This CDR3 contains 14 residues. The V end was cut by 6 bases, the J end by 5 bases, with 17 bases between. The germline CDR1 and CDR2 sequences are MNHEY and SVGAGI. CDR3 protein: CASRGGRDLDEQYF. DNA for the CDR3: TGTGCCAGCAGGGGGGGCCGGGATTTAGACGAGCAGTACTTC.

The chain recombines TRBV5-5 with TRBJ2-1; 11 positions match TRBD1. The CDR3 loop spans 16 amino acids. V shed 2 bases, J shed 7 bases, and the junction held 8 bases outside the gene matches. The germline CDR1 and CDR2 sequences are SGHKS and YYEKEE (reference sequence). DNA for the CDR3: TGTGCCAGCAGCTTAATCGGACAGGGGGCTTTGAATGAGCAGTTCTTC. It encodes CASSLIGQGALNEQFF.

The sample holds many counts of this clone. This sequence joins TRBV4-3 and TRBJ1-6; 8 bases are a match to TRBD1. The CDR3 is 15 amino acids. With V trimmed by 1 base and J by 10 bases, 6 bases remained unmatched. Germline V CDR1 and CDR2: LGHNA, YSLEER. The CDR3 loop reads CASSQASGGASPLHF. The CDR3 nucleotides read TGCGCCAGCAGCCAAGCGTCAGGGGGCGCGTCACCCCTCCACTTT.

The chain joins TRBV11-1 to TRBJ2-7; D is possibly TRBD2 (5 bases). The CDR3 is made up of 15 amino acids. Germline CDR1 SGHAT, CDR2 FQDESV (reference sequence). V lost 1 base and J 3 bases, leaving 13 bases between the germline ends. The CDR3 region has the DNA TGTGCCAGCAGCTTAGTCGATTCGGGATTCTACGAGCAGTACTTC. This sequence encodes CASSLVDSGFYEQYF. Based on the CDR3 plus reference TRBV11-1 and TRBJ2-7, the full variable domain is EAEVAQSPRYKITEKSQAVAFWCDPISGHATLYWYRQILGQGPELLVQFQDESVVDDSQLPKDRFSAERLKGVDSTLKIQPAELGDSAMYLCASSLVDSGFYEQYFGPGTRLTVT.

The chain uses TRBV9 and TRBJ2-3, with 7 bases matching TRBD2. This CDR3 region has 14 residues. J gave up 1 base and V 4 bases, and 3 bases lay outside the gene matches. From germline, CDR1 is SGDLS and CDR2 YYNGEE. The CDR3 protein is CASSPAGRTDTQYF. In DNA, the CDR3 is TGTGCCAGCAGCCCAGCGGGACGCACAGATACGCAGTATTTT.

The chain employs TRBV27 and TRBJ2-7, with 8 bases matching TRBD1. The CDR3 consists of 14 residues. In germline, CDR1 is MNHEY, CDR2 SMNVEV (reference sequence). The trim removed 3 bases at V and 2 bases at J, leaving 3 bases unmatched. Here the CDR3 reads CASSFRGPTYEQYF. In DNA, the CDR3 is TGTGCCAGCAGTTTCAGGGGGCCCACCTACGAGCAGTACTTC.

The chain carries TRBV19 and TRBJ1-5, with TRBD1 matching 9 bases. Germline assignment: CDR1 LNHDA and CDR2 SQIVND (reference sequence). There are 14 residues in the CDR3. V lost 6 bases, J lost 4 bases, and 4 bases stayed unmatched. DNA for the CDR3: TGTGCCAGTAGGGGGACAGGGAATAATCAGCCCCAGCATTTT. Encoded protein: CASRGTGNNQPQHF.

This clone showed up just once. This chain links TRBV12-3 or TRBV12-4 with TRBJ1-1; tentative D call: TRBD1 (5 bases). V was shortened by 6 bases and J by 9 bases, with 17 bases between the two germline ends. The CDR3 runs to 13 residues. The DNA for the CDR3 is TGTGCCAGCAGCCGTGGGACGGGAGGGAAAGCTTTCTTT. It encodes CASSRGTGGKAFF.

The chain links TRBV4-1 to TRBJ1-4; 10 bases line up with TRBD1. Trimming took 3 bases from V and 8 from J; bases not matched to a gene: 15. Germline V lookup: CDR1 MGHRA, CDR2 YSYEKL. The CDR3 extends over 18 amino acids. This CDR3 reads CASSHGGGGQGEGEKLFF. The CDR3 DNA reads TGCGCCAGCAGCCACGGAGGGGGAGGACAGGGGGAAGGCGAAAAACTGTTTTTT.

The chain joins TRBV2 to TRBJ1-2, with TRBD1 identical over 7 bases. The CDR3 loop spans 14 amino acids. The trim removed 2 bases at V and 2 bases at J, leaving 2 bases unmatched. Per the germline V gene, CDR1 is SNHLY and CDR2 is FYNNEI. The CDR3 DNA is TGTGCCAGCAGTGAAACAGGGGCGAACTATGGCTACACCTTC. Protein: CASSETGANYGYTF.

This clone came up once. One end of the junction fails to match germline, which may point to a read error. This chain uses TRBV7-7 with TRBJ2-5; D ambiguous. Germline V gives CDR1 SSHAT, CDR2 FNYEAQ (reference sequence). This CDR3 contains 13 residues. For the CDR3, the DNA is TGTGCTAGCAGCTTAGTAGCTCAAGAGACCCAGTACTTC. Encoded protein: CASSLVAQETQYF.